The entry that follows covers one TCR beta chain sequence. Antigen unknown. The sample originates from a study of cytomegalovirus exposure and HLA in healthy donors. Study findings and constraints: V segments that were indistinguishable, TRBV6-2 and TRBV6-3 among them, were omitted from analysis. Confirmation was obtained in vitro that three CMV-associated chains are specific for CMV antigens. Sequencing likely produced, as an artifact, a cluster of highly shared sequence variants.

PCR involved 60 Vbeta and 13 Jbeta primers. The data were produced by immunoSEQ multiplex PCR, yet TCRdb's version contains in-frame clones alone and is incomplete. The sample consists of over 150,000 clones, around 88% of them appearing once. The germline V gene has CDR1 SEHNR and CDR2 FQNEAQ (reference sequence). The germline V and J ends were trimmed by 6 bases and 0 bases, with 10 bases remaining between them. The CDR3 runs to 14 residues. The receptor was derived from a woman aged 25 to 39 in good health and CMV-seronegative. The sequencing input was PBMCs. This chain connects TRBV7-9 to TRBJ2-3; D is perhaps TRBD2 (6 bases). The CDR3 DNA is TGTGCCAGCAGGGCTAGCGCCAGCACAGATACGCAGTATTTT. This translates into CASRASASTDTQYF.